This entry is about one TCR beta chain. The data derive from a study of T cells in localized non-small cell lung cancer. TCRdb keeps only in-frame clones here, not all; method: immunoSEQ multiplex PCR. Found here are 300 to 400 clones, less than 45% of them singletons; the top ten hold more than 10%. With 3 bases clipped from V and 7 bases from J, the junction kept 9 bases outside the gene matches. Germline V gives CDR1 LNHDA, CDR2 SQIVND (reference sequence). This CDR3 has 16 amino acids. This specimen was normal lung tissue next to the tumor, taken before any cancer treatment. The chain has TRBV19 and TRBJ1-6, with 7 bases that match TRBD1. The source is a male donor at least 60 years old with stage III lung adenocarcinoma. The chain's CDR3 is CASSMLEGAGNSPLHF. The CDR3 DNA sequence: TGTGCCAGTAGTATGCTTGAGGGGGCCGGGAATTCACCCCTCCACTTT.